Listed below are T cell receptor beta chains from one sample, sequenced in a study of shared clonotypes between healthy human individuals. Measured with immunoSEQ multiplex PCR; TCRdb has only the in-frame clones, and not every one. The sample lists hundreds of thousands of clones, around 92% occurring once. Sequencing used naive CD8+ T cells sorted from blood. These receptor sequences come from a man younger than 40 in good health. CDR3s leave out the opening cysteine and the closing phenylalanine or tryptophan. Each record gives: clone size, V gene, CDR3 protein. Clone sizes are given selectively: once, few, many, or a class where the clone is expanded.

-	TRBV9	ASTGRDSYNEQF
-	TRBV29-1	SVRTGLSYEQY
few	TRBV28	ASSLTGSSGANVLT
-	TRBV12-5	ASGTGGLDYGYT
few	TRBV10-3	AISGPHGEYNTEAF
-	TRBV5-4	ASSSRMKQF
-	TRBV2	ASGQGGSYEQY
-	TRBV13	ASSPSRITYEQY
-	TRBV7-9	ASSGSIETQY
-	TRBV11-2	ASSLGDRTGGSNQPQH
-	TRBV2	ASSNDPGHPYNEQF
-	TRBV28	ASSLRTGGFRIEQY
once	TRBV7-9	ASSSPNEKLF
-	TRBV7-9	ASSLGDYNQPQH
-	TRBV27	ASTGGATGELF
-	TRBV7-7	ASSLWQEATQY
-	TRBV9	ASSVDGGLNQPQH